This TCR beta chain emerged from a study of blood T cell repertoires in COVID-19 (dated by TCRdb to 2019 to 2021). About the study as a whole: Samples covering the acute and convalescent phases of COVID-19 were provided by collaborators in the United States, Italy and Spain. The prospective study material was composed of cDNA or gDNA derived from T cells, B-cell-depleted T cells, or PBMCs. The dataset comprised deeply sampled blood TCRbeta repertoires from subjects exposed to, actively infected with, or recovered from COVID-19. The repertoires were made available in a free public database intended to serve as a resource for research on the immune response to SARS-CoV-2. Samples came from the ongoing ImmuneRACE study (first 160 participants) plus 1,254 subjects from 6 global collaborators. Sample metadata almost always included a de-identified subject ID, COVID-19 status, age in years and sex. Where available, HLA class I and class II types were obtained from metadata supplied by the sample provider rather than from assay-based typing. What the research found in general, with its limitations: The amount of clinical and demographic metadata varied by source and participant and was provided uncurated.

TCRbeta CDR3 regions were amplified from genomic DNA using the immunoSEQ Assay, a bias-controlled multiplex PCR. For the original study's pipeline: Within the assay, amplification of reference gene primers was used to estimate how many nucleated cells each sample contained. Sequence reads were collapsed and filtered to measure the absolute abundance of every unique TCRbeta CDR3 rearrangement. For each sample, productive Simpson clonality was calculated by taking the square root of Simpson's diversity index across productive rearrangements. TCRdb provides this immuneACCESS table in a form limited to in-frame rearrangements. Some clones are lacking; in checked studies, under half of them reflect an unresolved V gene, and why the rest are absent is not known. From that table come the V and J calls and clone size; the DNA was used to work out D and trimming. Present in this sample are about 190,000 clones, 82% of which were seen just once. The ten biggest clones cover under 12% of the sample.

This clone was seen once. Its antigen is unknown. It has no much larger one-base neighbor in the sample; base qualities were not kept. The cysteine opens and the phenylalanine closes a CDR3 of 16 amino acids. Of all the DNA, just the CDR3 is kept, 48 bases in frame from base 1. The V end loses 5 bases and the J end loses 7 bases, and a stretch of 21 bases separates them. The germline V gene specifies MDHEN as CDR1 and SYDVKM as CDR2. Each collaborating institution followed its own protocols to collect whole blood in K2EDTA tubes. For TCRbeta analysis, collaborators shipped samples as frozen whole blood, isolated PBMCs, or DNA extracted from either of those sample types.

The chain couples TRBV28 to TRBJ1-3; the D gene is not confidently resolved. This TCR came from an elderly woman with active or convalescent COVID-19. Sequencing was performed on peripheral blood. The nucleotide sequence reads as follows: TGTGCCAGCAGTATCCCGAGGCAGAGGGTAGGGAACACCATATATTTT. Its protein is CASSIPRQRVGNTIYF. Joined to the reference TRBV28 and TRBJ1-3 proteins, this CDR3 gives the full variable domain: DVKVTQSSRYLVKRTGEKVFLECVQDMDHENMFWYRQDPGLGLRLIYFSYDVKMKEKGDIPEGYSVSREKKERFSLILESASTNQTSMYLCASSIPRQRVGNTIYFGEGSWLTVV.